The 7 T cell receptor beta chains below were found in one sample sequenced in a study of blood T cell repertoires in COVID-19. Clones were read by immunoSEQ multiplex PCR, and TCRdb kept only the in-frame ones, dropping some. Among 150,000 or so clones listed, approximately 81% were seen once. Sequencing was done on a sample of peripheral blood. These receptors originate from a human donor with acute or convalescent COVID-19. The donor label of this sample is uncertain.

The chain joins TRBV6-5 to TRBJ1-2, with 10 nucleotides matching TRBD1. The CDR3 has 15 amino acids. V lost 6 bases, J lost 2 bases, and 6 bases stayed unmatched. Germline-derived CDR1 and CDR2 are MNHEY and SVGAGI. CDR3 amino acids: CASRDPGQGNYGYTF. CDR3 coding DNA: TGTGCCAGCAGGGATCCGGGACAGGGGAACTATGGCTACACCTTC.

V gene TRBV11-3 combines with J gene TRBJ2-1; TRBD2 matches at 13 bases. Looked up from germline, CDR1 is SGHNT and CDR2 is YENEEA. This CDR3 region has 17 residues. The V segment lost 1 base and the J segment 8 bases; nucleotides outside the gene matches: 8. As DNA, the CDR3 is TGTGCCAGCAGCTTAGCCTCCGGGACTAGCGGGGAGTATGAGCAGTTCTTC. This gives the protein CASSLASGTSGEYEQFF. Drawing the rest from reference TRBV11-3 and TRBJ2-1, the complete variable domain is EAGVVQSPRYKIIEKKQPVAFWCNPISGHNTLYWYLQNLGQGPELLIRYENEEAVDDSQLPKDRFSAERLKGVDSTLKIQPAELGDSAVYLCASSLASGTSGEYEQFFGPGTRLTVL.

The CDR3 DNA is TGCAGCGTGTCTAGCGGGGGGGCGCCGGAGCAGTTCTTC. Protein sequence: CSVSSGGAPEQFF. The rearrangement joins TRBV29-1 to TRBJ2-1, with 12 nucleotides matching TRBD2. V lost 6 bases to trimming and J lost 10 bases; unmatched junction nucleotides: 7. The CDR3 contains 13 residues. Per the germline V gene, CDR1 is SQVTM and CDR2 is ANQGSEA.

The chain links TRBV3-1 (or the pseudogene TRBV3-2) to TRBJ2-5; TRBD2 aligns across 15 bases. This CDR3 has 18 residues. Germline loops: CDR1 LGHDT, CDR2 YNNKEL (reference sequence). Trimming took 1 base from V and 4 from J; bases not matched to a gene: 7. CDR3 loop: CASSQGTSGGVPRETQYF. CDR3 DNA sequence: TGTGCCAGCAGCCAAGGGACTAGCGGGGGGGTTCCACGAGAGACCCAGTACTTC.

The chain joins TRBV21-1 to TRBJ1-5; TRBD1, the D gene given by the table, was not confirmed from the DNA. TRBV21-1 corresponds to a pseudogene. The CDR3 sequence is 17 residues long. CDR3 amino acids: CASHNRGVRSPDQPQHF. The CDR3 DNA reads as TGTGCCAGCCATAATAGGGGTGTTAGGTCGCCTGATCAGCCCCAGCATTTT.

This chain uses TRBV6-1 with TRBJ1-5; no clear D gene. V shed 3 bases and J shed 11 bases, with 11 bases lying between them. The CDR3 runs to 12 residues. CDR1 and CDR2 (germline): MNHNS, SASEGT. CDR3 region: CASSEPGMAQHF. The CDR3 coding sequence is TGTGCCAGCAGTGAGCCGGGTATGGCCCAGCATTTT.

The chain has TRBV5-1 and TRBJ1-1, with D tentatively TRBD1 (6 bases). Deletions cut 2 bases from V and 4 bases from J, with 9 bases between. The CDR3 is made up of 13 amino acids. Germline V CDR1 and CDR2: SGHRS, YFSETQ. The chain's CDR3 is CASSFRGGTEAFF. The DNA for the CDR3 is TGCGCCAGCAGCTTCCGAGGGGGCACTGAAGCTTTCTTT. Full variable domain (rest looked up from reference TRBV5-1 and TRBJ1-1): KAGVTQTPRYLIKTRGQQVTLSCSPISGHRSVSWYQQTPGQGLQFLFEYFSETQRNKGNFPGRFSGRQFSNSRSEMNVSTLELGDSALYLCASSFRGGTEAFFGQGTRLTVV.